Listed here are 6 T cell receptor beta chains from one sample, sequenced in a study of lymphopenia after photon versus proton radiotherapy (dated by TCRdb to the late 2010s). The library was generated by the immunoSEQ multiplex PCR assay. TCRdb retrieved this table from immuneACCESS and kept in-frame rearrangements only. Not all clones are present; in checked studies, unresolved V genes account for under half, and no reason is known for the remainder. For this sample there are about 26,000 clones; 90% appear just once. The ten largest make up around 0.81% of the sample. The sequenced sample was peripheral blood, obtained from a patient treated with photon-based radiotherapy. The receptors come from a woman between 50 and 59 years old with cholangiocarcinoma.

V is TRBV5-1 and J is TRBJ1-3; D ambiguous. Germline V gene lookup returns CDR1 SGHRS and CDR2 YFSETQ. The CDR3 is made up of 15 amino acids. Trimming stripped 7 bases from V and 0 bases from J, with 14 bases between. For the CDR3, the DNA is TGCGCCAGCCGCCCCGACCTTCGCTCTGGAAACACCATATATTTT. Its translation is CASRPDLRSGNTIYF.

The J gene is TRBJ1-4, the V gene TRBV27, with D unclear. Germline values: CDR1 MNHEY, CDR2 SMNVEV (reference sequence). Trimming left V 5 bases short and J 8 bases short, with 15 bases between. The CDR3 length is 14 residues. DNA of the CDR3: TGTGCCAGCAGTCCCGGTACGGCAGGCGAAAAACTGTTTTTT. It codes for CASSPGTAGEKLFF. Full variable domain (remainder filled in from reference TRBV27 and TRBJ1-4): EAQVTQNPRYLITVTGKKLTVTCSQNMNHEYMSWYRQDPGLGLRQIYYSMNVEVTDKGDVPEGYKVSRKEKRNFPLILESPSPNQTSLYFCASSPGTAGEKLFFGSGTQLSVL.

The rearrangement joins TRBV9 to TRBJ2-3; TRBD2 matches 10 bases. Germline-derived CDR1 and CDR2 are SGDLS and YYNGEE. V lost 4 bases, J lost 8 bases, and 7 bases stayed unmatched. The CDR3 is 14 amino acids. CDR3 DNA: TGTGCCAGCAGCCCCGGGACTAGCGTAGTTACGCAGTATTTT. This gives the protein CASSPGTSVVTQYF.

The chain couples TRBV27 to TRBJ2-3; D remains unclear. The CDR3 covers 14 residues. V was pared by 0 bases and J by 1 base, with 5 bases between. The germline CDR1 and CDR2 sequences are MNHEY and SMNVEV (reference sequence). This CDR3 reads CASSLSVGTDTQYF. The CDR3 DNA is TGTGCCAGCAGTTTATCGGTCGGCACAGATACGCAGTATTTT.

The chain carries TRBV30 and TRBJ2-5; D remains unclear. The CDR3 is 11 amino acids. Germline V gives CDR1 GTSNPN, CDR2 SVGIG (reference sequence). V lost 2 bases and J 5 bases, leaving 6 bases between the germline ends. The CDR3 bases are TGTGCCTGGAGTCTCGGCGAGACCCAGTACTTC. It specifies CAWSLGETQYF.

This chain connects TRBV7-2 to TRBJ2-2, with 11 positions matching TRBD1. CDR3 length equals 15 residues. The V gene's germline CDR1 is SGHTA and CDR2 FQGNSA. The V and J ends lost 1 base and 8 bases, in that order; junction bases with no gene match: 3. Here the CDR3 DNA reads TGTGCCAGCAGCTTAGGCGGGACAGGGGGTGGGGAGCTGTTTTTT. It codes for CASSLGGTGGGELFF.